The entry below gives a single T cell receptor beta chain sequence along with its context. This sample is part of a study of blood T cell repertoires in COVID-19. Trimming took 6 bases from V and 7 from J, leaving 12 bases between them. From germline, CDR1 is SNHLY and CDR2 FYNNEI. This CDR3 contains 13 residues. Method: immunoSEQ multiplex PCR; TCRdb's copy keeps in-frame clones and lacks some. Found here are some 56,000 clones, around 84% of them singletons; the top ten hold 10% to 15%. The chain has TRBV2 and TRBJ1-4; D may be TRBD1 (5 bases). This sequence originates from a woman older than 75 with acute or convalescent COVID-19. The source material was peripheral blood. The CDR3 DNA reads TGTGCCAGCAGGGGGGGGACCGGTGAAAAACTGTTTTTT. This encodes CASRGGTGEKLFF.